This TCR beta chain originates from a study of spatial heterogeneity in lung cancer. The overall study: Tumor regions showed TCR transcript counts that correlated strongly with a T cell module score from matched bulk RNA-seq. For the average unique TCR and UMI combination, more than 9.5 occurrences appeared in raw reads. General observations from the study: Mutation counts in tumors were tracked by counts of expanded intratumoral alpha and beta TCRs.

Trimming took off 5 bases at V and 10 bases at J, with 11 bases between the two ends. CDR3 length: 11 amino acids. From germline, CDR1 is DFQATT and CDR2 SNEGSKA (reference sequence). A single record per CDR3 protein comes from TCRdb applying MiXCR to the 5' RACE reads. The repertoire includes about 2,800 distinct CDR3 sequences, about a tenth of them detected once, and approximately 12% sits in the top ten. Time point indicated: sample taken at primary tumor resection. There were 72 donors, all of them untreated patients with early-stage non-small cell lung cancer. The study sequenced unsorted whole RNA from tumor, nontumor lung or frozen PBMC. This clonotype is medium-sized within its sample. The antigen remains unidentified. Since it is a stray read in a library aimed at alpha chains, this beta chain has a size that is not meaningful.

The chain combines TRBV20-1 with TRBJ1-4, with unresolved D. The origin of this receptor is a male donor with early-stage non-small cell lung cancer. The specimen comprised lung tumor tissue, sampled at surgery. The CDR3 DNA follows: TGCAGTGCTCCGTATTACGGAAAACTGTTTTTT. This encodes CSAPYYGKLFF.